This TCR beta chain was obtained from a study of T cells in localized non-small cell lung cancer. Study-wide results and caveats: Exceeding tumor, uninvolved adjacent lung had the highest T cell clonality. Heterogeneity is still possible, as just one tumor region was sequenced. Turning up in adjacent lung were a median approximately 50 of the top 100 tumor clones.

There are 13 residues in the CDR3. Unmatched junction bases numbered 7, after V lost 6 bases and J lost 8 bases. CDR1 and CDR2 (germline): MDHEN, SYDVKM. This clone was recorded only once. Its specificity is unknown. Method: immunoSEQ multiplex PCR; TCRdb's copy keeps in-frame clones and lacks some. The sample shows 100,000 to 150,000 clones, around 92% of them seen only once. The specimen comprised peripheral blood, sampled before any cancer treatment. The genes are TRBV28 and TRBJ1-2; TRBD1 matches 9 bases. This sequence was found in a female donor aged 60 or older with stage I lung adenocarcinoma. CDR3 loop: CASRDRGRLGYTF. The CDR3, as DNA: TGTGCCAGCAGGGACAGGGGAAGGTTAGGCTACACCTTC.